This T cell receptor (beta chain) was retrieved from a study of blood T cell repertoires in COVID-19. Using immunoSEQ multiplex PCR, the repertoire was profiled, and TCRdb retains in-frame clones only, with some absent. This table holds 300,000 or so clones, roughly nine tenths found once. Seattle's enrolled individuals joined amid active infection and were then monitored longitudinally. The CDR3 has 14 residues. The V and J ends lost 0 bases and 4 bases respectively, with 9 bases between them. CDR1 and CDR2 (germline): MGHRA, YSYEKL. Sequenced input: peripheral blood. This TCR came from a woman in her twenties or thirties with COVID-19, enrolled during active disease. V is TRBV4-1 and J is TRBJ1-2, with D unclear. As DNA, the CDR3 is TGCGCCAGCAGCCAAGATATCCAGGTCTATGGCTACACCTTC. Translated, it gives CASSQDIQVYGYTF.